The source of this T cell receptor (beta chain) is a study of T-cell reconstitution after alpha-beta-depleted transplantation in children. Trimming took off 0 bases at V and 15 bases at J, with 15 bases between the two ends. Germline V lookup: CDR1 LNHDA, CDR2 SQIVND (reference sequence). The CDR3 contains 13 residues. Preparation of the TCRbeta library used unique molecular identifiers. MiXCR was run by TCRdb on the PCR reads, yielding one entry per CDR3 protein. The sample comprises fewer than 130,000 distinct CDR3 sequences, under 13% of which are singletons, and around 8.5% rests with the top ten. This clonotype was counted at least ten times.

This chain joins TRBV19 and TRBJ2-1; D is undetermined. This material consisted of PBMCs from the stem cell graft donor, taken from the stem cell graft. The source of this sequence is a human donor who donated a stem cell graft to a child with acute lymphoblastic leukemia. CDR3 amino acids: CASSIDLTASRFF. The DNA for the CDR3 is TGTGCCAGTAGTATAGATTTAACAGCGAGTCGGTTCTTC. Using reference TRBV19 and TRBJ2-1 for the parts outside the CDR3, the full variable domain is DGGITQSPKYLFRKEGQNVTLSCEQNLNHDAMYWYRQDPGQGLRLIYYSQIVNDFQKGDIAEGYSVSREKKESFPLTVTSAQKNPTAFYLCASSIDLTASRFFGPGTRLTVL.